This note documents a single TCR beta chain sequence. This sample is part of a study of beta chain features in type 1 diabetes. Sorted populations all exceeded 98% purity. The V and J ends lost 0 bases and 2 bases, in that order; junction bases with no gene match: 5. Germline V lookup: CDR1 LGHNA, CDR2 YSLEER. The length of the CDR3 is 17 residues. All of the isolated RNA was reverse transcribed, so expressed TCRB transcripts were sequenced. Clones were read by immunoSEQ multiplex PCR, and TCRdb kept only the in-frame ones, dropping some. The table has hundreds of thousands of clones, approximately 30% seen once.

The sample was naive CD4+ T cells from blood. The TCR originated in a young man in good health. V gene TRBV4-3 combines with J gene TRBJ2-3; TRBD1 matches at 10 bases. CDR3 in amino acids: CASSQDGGTGVTDTQYF. As DNA, the CDR3 is TGCGCCAGCAGCCAAGATGGGGGGACAGGGGTCACAGATACGCAGTATTTT.